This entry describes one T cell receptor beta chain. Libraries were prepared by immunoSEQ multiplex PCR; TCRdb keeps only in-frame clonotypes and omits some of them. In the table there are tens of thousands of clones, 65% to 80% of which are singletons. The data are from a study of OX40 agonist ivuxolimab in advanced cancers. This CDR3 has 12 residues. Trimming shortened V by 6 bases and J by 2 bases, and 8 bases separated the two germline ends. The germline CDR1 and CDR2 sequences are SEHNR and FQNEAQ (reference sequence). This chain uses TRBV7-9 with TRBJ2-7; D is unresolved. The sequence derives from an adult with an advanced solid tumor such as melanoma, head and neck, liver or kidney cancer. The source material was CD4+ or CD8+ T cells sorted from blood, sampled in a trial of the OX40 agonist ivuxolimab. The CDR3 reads CASRTTTYEQYF. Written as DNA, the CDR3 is TGTGCCAGCAGGACAACTACCTACGAGCAGTACTTC.